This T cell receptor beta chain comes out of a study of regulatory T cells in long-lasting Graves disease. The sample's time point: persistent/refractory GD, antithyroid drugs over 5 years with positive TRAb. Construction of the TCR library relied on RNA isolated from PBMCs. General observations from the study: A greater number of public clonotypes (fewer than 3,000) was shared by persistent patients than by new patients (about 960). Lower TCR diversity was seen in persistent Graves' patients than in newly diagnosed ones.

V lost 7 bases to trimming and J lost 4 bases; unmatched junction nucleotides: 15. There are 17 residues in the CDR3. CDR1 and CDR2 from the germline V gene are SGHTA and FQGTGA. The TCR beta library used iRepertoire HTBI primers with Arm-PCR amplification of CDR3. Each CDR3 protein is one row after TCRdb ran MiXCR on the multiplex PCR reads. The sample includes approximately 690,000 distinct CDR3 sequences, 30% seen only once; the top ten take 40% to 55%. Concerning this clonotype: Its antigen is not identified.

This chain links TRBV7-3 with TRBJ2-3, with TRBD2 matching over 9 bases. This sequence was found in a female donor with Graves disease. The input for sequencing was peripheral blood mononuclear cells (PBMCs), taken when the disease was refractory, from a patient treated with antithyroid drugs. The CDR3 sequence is CASTHGAGGPNADTQYF. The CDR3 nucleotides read TGTGCCAGCACCCATGGTGCGGGAGGGCCTAACGCAGATACGCAGTATTTT.